This T cell receptor beta chain was identified in a study of blood T cell repertoires in COVID-19. For the study at large: Italy, Spain and the United States were the sources of the convalescent and acute COVID-19 samples. The cDNA or gDNA used as material had been derived from T cells, B-cell-depleted T cells, or PBMCs.

In the original workflow: Cell counts per sample came from amplifying reference gene primers. Method: immunoSEQ multiplex PCR; TCRdb's copy keeps in-frame clones and lacks some. That table gives V, J and clone size, and the DNA gave D and trimming. The data hold fewer than 400,000 clones, with roughly 90% observed a single time. The CDR3 runs 14 residues. From germline, CDR1 is MNHEY and CDR2 SMNVEV (reference sequence). The junction had 6 bases not matched to a gene; V was cut back by 5 bases and J by 8 bases. Enrolment of Seattle patients took place during active infection, and they were followed longitudinally.

The receptor was derived from a young woman with COVID-19, enrolled during active disease. The sequenced sample was peripheral blood. This rearrangement joins TRBV27 to TRBJ2-1, with 10 bases identical to TRBD1. In DNA form, the CDR3 reads TGTGCCAGCAGTGATCGACAGGGGGCCGATGAGCAGTTCTTC. This translates into CASSDRQGADEQFF.